Listed below are T cell receptor beta chains from one sample, sequenced in a study of cytomegalovirus exposure and HLA in healthy donors. Measured with immunoSEQ multiplex PCR; TCRdb has only the in-frame clones, and not every one. Of around 120,000 clones listed, more than 60% were seen once; the top ten hold roughly 5%. The sample was PBMCs. These receptors were collected from a female donor in good health and CMV-seropositive. Each CDR3 is given without its conserved first and last residue. For some rows the clone size is stated as once, few or many, or as a class when expanded; others skip it.

J gene: TRBJ2-1
V gene: TRBV11-3
clone size: NA
CDR3 protein: ASSWGGGLNEQF

J gene: TRBJ1-5
V gene: TRBV19
clone size: NA
CDR3 protein: ASSAQGQGGNQPQH

J gene: TRBJ2-2
V gene: TRBV6-1
clone size: once
CDR3 protein: ASNRGNTGELF

J gene: TRBJ2-2
V gene: TRBV7-6
clone size: NA
CDR3 protein: ASSLNNLDRGLF

J gene: TRBJ1-6
V gene: TRBV15
clone size: NA
CDR3 protein: ATSRDRSNSPLH

J gene: TRBJ1-5
V gene: TRBV27
clone size: few
CDR3 protein: ASSHEGYSNQPQH

J gene: TRBJ1-2
V gene: TRBV13
clone size: NA
CDR3 protein: ASSLGRGLAYGYT

J gene: TRBJ2-5
V gene: TRBV7-3
clone size: NA
CDR3 protein: ASPPGLAGVLPQETQY

J gene: TRBJ1-1
V gene: TRBV19
clone size: NA
CDR3 protein: ASRAREYTEAF

J gene: TRBJ2-3
V gene: TRBV19
clone size: NA
CDR3 protein: ASSSLGDTDTQY

J gene: TRBJ2-4
V gene: TRBV11-2
clone size: NA
CDR3 protein: ASSSQTGVGSYPH

J gene: TRBJ1-6
V gene: TRBV5-1
clone size: NA
CDR3 protein: ASSPGGRPGTESPLH

J gene: TRBJ2-4
V gene: TRBV6-1
clone size: NA
CDR3 protein: ALSSSLPKNIQY

J gene: TRBJ2-7
V gene: TRBV11-2
clone size: NA
CDR3 protein: ASSLGQTTYEQY

J gene: TRBJ2-1
V gene: TRBV7-3
clone size: NA
CDR3 protein: ASSTSLAGGSYNEQF

J gene: TRBJ1-1
V gene: TRBV5-1
clone size: NA
CDR3 protein: ASSLQGINTEAF

J gene: TRBJ1-2
V gene: TRBV18
clone size: NA
CDR3 protein: AKKGEIYGYT

J gene: TRBJ2-4
V gene: TRBV21-1
clone size: NA
CDR3 protein: ASSKVPRLAKNIQY

J gene: TRBJ2-1
V gene: TRBV15
clone size: NA
CDR3 protein: ATSAPPGLAGVYNEQF

J gene: TRBJ1-2
V gene: TRBV9
clone size: NA
CDR3 protein: ASSVAPTSRYGYT

J gene: TRBJ2-1
V gene: TRBV27
clone size: NA
CDR3 protein: ATQKLAGAYNEQF

J gene: TRBJ2-3
V gene: TRBV7-3
clone size: few
CDR3 protein: ASSLGTGTSTDTQY

J gene: TRBJ1-3
V gene: TRBV29-1
clone size: NA
CDR3 protein: SVERGSGNTIY

J gene: TRBJ2-7
V gene: TRBV30
clone size: NA
CDR3 protein: AWNPASGSYEQY

J gene: TRBJ1-1
V gene: TRBV18
clone size: NA
CDR3 protein: ASSPVGGAGTEAF

J gene: TRBJ2-2
V gene: TRBV27
clone size: NA
CDR3 protein: ASSIQGNGPGELF

J gene: TRBJ2-5
V gene: TRBV29-1
clone size: NA
CDR3 protein: SRSSGGAGTQY

J gene: TRBJ1-2
V gene: TRBV5-5
clone size: NA
CDR3 protein: ASSAKDREILGYT

J gene: TRBJ2-7
V gene: TRBV6-5
clone size: NA
CDR3 protein: ASSYEQGSEQY

J gene: TRBJ2-1
V gene: TRBV19
clone size: NA
CDR3 protein: ASSPPPLRRQKDNEQF

J gene: TRBJ2-3
V gene: TRBV12-5
clone size: NA
CDR3 protein: ASAWRESLDTQY

J gene: TRBJ2-1
V gene: TRBV30
clone size: NA
CDR3 protein: ALSWTGGSRYNEQF

J gene: TRBJ2-5
V gene: TRBV2
clone size: NA
CDR3 protein: ASKVAGPAETQY

J gene: TRBJ2-7
V gene: TRBV10-2
clone size: NA
CDR3 protein: ASSNSYEQY

J gene: TRBJ2-2
V gene: TRBV18
clone size: NA
CDR3 protein: ASSPFREDNTGELF

J gene: TRBJ1-4
V gene: TRBV18
clone size: NA
CDR3 protein: ASSPGQASLEKLF

J gene: TRBJ1-4
V gene: TRBV30
clone size: once
CDR3 protein: AWNQGLGEKLF

J gene: TRBJ2-3
V gene: TRBV9
clone size: NA
CDR3 protein: ASSPSTRATDTQY

J gene: TRBJ2-4
V gene: TRBV5-5
clone size: NA
CDR3 protein: ASSLALVLAKNIQY

J gene: TRBJ2-1
V gene: TRBV6-1
clone size: NA
CDR3 protein: ASSEQLAGTYNEQF

J gene: TRBJ1-1
V gene: TRBV6-5
clone size: NA
CDR3 protein: ASSYSEGLRAF

J gene: TRBJ2-2
V gene: TRBV4-1
clone size: NA
CDR3 protein: ASSQPHRRGLAGAHGELF

J gene: TRBJ1-1
V gene: TRBV4-1
clone size: NA
CDR3 protein: ASSRVSPRTGFGTEAF

J gene: TRBJ1-1
V gene: TRBV29-1
clone size: NA
CDR3 protein: SLMTRNTEAF

J gene: TRBJ2-1
V gene: TRBV2
clone size: few
CDR3 protein: ASTLGQGAEQF

J gene: TRBJ2-7
V gene: TRBV14
clone size: NA
CDR3 protein: ASSPPGYHRSSYEQY

J gene: TRBJ1-5
V gene: TRBV27
clone size: NA
CDR3 protein: ASSRDSYSNQPQH

J gene: TRBJ1-2
V gene: TRBV11-1
clone size: NA
CDR3 protein: ASSLEGRTDDGYT

J gene: TRBJ2-7
V gene: TRBV7-3
clone size: once
CDR3 protein: ASSLGPAGGVNYEQY

J gene: TRBJ1-2
V gene: TRBV30
clone size: NA
CDR3 protein: AWSIRSPYRVNYGYT

J gene: TRBJ2-1
V gene: TRBV5-1
clone size: NA
CDR3 protein: ASSSTSGGQDEQF